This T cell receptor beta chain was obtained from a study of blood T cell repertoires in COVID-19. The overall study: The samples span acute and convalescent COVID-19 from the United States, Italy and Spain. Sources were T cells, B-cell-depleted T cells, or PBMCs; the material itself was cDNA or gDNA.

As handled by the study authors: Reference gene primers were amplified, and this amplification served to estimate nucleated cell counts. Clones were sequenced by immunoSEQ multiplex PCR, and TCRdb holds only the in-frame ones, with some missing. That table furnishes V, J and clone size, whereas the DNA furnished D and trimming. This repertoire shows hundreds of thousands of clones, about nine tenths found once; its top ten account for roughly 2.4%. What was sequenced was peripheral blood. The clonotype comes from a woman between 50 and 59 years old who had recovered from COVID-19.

The CDR3 sequence is CASSQDTSSVYEQYF. DNA of the CDR3: TGCGCCAGCAGCCAAGATACTAGTTCGGTCTACGAGCAGTACTTC. J is TRBJ2-7 and V is TRBV4-1; TRBD2 might be the D (5 bases). Trimming left V 0 bases short and J 3 bases short, with 12 bases between. The CDR3 covers 15 residues. Per germline, CDR1 MGHRA and CDR2 YSYEKL.